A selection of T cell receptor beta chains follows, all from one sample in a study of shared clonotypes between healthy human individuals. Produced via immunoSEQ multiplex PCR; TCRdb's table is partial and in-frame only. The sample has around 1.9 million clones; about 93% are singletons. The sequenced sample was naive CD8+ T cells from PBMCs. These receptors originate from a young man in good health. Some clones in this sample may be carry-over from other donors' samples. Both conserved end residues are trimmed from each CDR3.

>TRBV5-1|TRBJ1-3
ASSPGRTMTSGNTIY
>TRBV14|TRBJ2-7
ASSHQNGGFPYEQY
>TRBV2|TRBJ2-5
ASSVGTQY
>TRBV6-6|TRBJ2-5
ASSYTGGGVETQY
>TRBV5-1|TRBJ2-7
ASRLTSGATYEQY
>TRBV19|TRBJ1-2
ATDPTGTYGYT
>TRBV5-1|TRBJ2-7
ASSSGSSYSYEQY
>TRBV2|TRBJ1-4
ASSERQGPIKGEKLF
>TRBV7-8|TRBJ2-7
ASSLAEGRREQY
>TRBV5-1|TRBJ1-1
ASGEQGYTEAF
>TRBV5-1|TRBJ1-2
ASSLEARSNYGYT
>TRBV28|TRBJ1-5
ATTDRDGQPQH
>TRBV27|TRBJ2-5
ASSLRASGRAGSETQY
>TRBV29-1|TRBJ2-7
SVFEAYEQY
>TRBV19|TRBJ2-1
ASSIDSGAYNEQF
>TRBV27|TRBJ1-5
ASRTGTVGGQPQH
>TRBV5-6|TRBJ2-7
ASSWGTGSEQY
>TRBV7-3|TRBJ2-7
ASSLTGAVDEQY
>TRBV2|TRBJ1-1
ASSRPPRRTNRGQNTEAF
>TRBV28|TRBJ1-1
ASSLRAGGFGTEAF
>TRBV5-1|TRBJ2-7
ASSSDRGLHEQY
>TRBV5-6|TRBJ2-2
ASSLQDQGELF
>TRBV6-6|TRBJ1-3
ASRIQGGDSGNTIY
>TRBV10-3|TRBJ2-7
AISEAGVIEQY
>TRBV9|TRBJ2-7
ASSLGGTGNYEQY
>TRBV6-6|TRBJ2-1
ASSYPRAGVSNEQF
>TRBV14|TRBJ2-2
ASSSRGGRAGELF
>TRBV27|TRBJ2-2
ASSLDRQNTGELF
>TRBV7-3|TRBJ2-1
ASSPSGENEQF
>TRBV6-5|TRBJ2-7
ASSSYPGYEQY
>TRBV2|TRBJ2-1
AQPLAGYGEQF
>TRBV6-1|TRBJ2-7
ASSEAGIEQY
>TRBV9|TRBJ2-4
ASSVDGVTGANIQY
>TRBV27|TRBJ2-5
ASSSLTLDREKETQY
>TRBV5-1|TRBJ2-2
ASSSNGVTGYAGELF
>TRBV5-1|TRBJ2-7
ASSLVVRAMDEQY
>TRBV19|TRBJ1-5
ASSSTPYSNQPQH
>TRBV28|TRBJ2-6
ASTLTGGGLRGANVLT
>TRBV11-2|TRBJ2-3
ASSQIGQGRDRADTQY
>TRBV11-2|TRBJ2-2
ASSPKTGDVRFWELF